This T cell receptor (beta chain) stems from a study of T cells expressing NK-cell markers. Study-wide points: The CD3+CD56-NKG2C+ fraction of several donors was also led by these clonotypes.

Generation of TCR beta cDNA was performed by 5'RACE template switching incorporating UMIs. One entry per CDR3 protein, without DNA, is what TCRdb gives after re-calling the 5' RACE reads. The data show roughly 390,000 distinct CDR3 sequences, and the top ten clones hold approximately 11%. As concerns this clonotype: Its specificity is not known.

The CDR3 consists of 13 residues. The rearrangement joins TRBV12-3 or TRBV12-4 to TRBJ2-2. The sample consisted of blood T cells: a sorted CD56 or NKG2C T cell subset, CD4+ or CD8+ T cells, or bulk PBMC T cells (not recorded which). The receptor's source is a woman between 45 and 60 years old in good health. This chain's CDR3 is CASSLAYTGELFF.